Given below is one TCR beta chain in context. The data belong to a study of Ad26.COV2.S vaccination and SARS-CoV-2 variants. Assay used: immunoSEQ multiplex PCR; TCRdb lists only in-frame clones, some missing. The sample records approximately 420,000 clones, about 88% being singletons. This CDR3 has 15 residues. Trimming at V came to 4 bases and at J to 2 bases, leaving 6 bases not matched to a gene. Germline V gives CDR1 SGHNT, CDR2 YYREEE (reference sequence). The treatment here: about 20 received Ad26.COV2.S at low or high dose, single or two shots; five or six received placebo; per-sample allocation not given. Sampling occurred on day 63 after the first vaccine or placebo injection.

The source material was peripheral blood, sampled in a trial of Ad26.COV2.S vaccine versus placebo. The receptor was isolated from a person between 18 and 60 years old who received the Ad26.COV2.S COVID-19 vaccine or a placebo. The chain is built from TRBV5-4 and TRBJ2-3; 8 bases fit TRBD1. CDR3 sequence reads: CASSLRTGNTDTQYF. The CDR3 nucleotides read TGTGCCAGCAGCCTCAGGACAGGGAACACAGATACGCAGTATTTT.